The 32 T cell receptor beta chains reported below all come from one sample, sequenced in a study of T-cell reconstitution after alpha-beta-depleted transplantation in children (dated by TCRdb to about 2016). To prepare the library, PCR was applied. Sequencing used an Illumina HiSeq 2500. Molecular barcoding was employed in the preparation of TCR libraries, with unique molecular identifiers being used to normalize TCRbeta repertoire quantification. Using fastp at Q25 and MiXCR, TCRdb reprocessed the public reads and kept productive beta chains. CDR3 protein duplicates are merged, each entry listing the most common genes and DNA. This sample lists some 200,000 distinct CDR3 sequences; about 8.4% were detected once. Together, the top ten hold under 40% of the sample. Explained via the paper, the treatment or condition label denotes: allogeneic hematopoietic cell transplantation with graft depleted of TCRalphabeta T cells and CD19 B cells.

Here the sequenced sample was PBMCs, mostly from graft donor cells, taken 360 days after TCRalphabeta/CD19-depleted stem cell transplant. The receptors were sampled from a male patient aged 2 to 10 who had a stem cell transplant for acute myeloid leukemia, so the T cells may come from the graft donor.

There are many counts of this clonotype. This chain uses TRBV15 with TRBJ2-7, with unresolved D. The germline V and J ends were trimmed by 0 bases and 1 base, with 7 bases remaining between them. There are 14 residues in the CDR3. CDR1 and CDR2 from the germline V gene are LNHNV and YYDKDF (reference sequence). In DNA, the CDR3 is TGTGCCACCAGCAGAGAACGGTGGTCCTACGAGCAGTACGTC. It encodes CATSRERWSYEQYV.

This clonotype was counted ten times or more. The rearrangement links TRBV20-1 to TRBJ1-3; no definite D call. The germline V and J ends were trimmed by 5 bases and 2 bases, with 7 bases remaining between them. Looked up from germline, CDR1 is DFQATT and CDR2 is SNEGSKA (reference sequence). The CDR3 is 12 amino acids. CDR3 in DNA: TGCAGTGCTTCCTCCACTGGAAACACCATATATTTT. Protein product: CSASSTGNTIYF.

This clonotype was observed a handful of times. The chain employs TRBV5-1 and TRBJ2-1, with 12 bases identical to TRBD2. This CDR3 comprises 14 residues. V lost 3 bases and J lost 12; bases outside the gene matches: 7. Germline loops: CDR1 SGHRS, CDR2 YFSETQ. CDR3 protein: CASSSGLAGSGQFF. The CDR3, as DNA: TGCGCCAGCAGCTCCGGACTAGCGGGGAGCGGGCAGTTCTTC.

This clonotype was counted a few times. The J gene is TRBJ2-2, the V gene TRBV7-6; TRBD2 matches at 8 bases. J was trimmed by 6 bases and V by 5 bases; bases with no gene match: 11. The CDR3 runs to 16 residues. CDR1 is SGHVS and CDR2 is FNYEAQ in the germline V gene. CDR3 nucleotides: TGTGCCAGCAGCCCTAGGGGACTAGTTTTCCCCGGGGAGCTGTTTTTT. Its translation: CASSPRGLVFPGELFF.

The rearrangement links TRBV5-1 to TRBJ2-7; D may correspond to TRBD1 or TRBD2 (5 bases each). There are 16 residues in the CDR3. Germline loops: CDR1 SGHRS, CDR2 YFSETQ. The V and J ends lost 1 base and 0 bases respectively, with 14 bases between them. CDR3 DNA: TGCGCCAGCAGCTTGTGGCCGCAGGGACCCTCCTACGAGCAGTACTTC. Translating gives CASSLWPQGPSYEQYF.

Turning to this clonotype: One base away lies a much larger clone, so this may be a sequencing read error. The chain uses TRBV20-1 and TRBJ2-1; 7 nucleotides match TRBD2. The CDR3 totals 15 residues. The germline V gene encodes CDR1 DFQATT and CDR2 SNEGSKA (reference sequence). The CDR3 reads CGARDLGSGSNEQFF. In nucleotides, the CDR3 is TGCGGTGCTAGAGATCTGGGTAGCGGGTCCAATGAGCAGTTCTTC.

The sample holds many counts of this clonotype. This chain links TRBV29-1 with TRBJ1-1; 8 nucleotides line up with TRBD1. CDR1 is SQVTM, CDR2 ANQGSEA, per germline. This CDR3 contains 10 residues. J lost 12 bases, V lost 6 bases, and 6 bases had no gene match. The CDR3 reads CSVEDRVTFF. As DNA, the CDR3 is TGCAGCGTGGAGGACAGGGTCACTTTCTTT.

This clonotype was recorded at least ten times. The gene calls are TRBV9 and TRBJ1-4; D is unclear. The ends were cut back, 0 bases at V and 10 bases at J, with 10 bases in the middle. The CDR3 covers 13 residues. Per germline, CDR1 SGDLS and CDR2 YYNGEE. The DNA for the CDR3 is TGTGCCAGCAGCGTAGGGACCGGTAGAAAACTGTTTTTT. As protein: CASSVGTGRKLFF.

This clonotype has at least ten counts. The chain joins TRBV5-1 to TRBJ2-7; weak D call: TRBD2 (5 bases). The CDR3 runs to 14 residues. V was trimmed by 3 bases and J by 0 bases, leaving 10 bases between them. Germline V lookup: CDR1 SGHRS, CDR2 YFSETQ. CDR3 DNA: TGCGCCAGCAGCTCTGGACTTAACTCCTACGAGCAGTACTTC. Translated: CASSSGLNSYEQYF.

The sample holds many counts of this clonotype. V is TRBV11-1 and J is TRBJ2-3; 7 bases are shared with TRBD2. The V gene's germline CDR1 is SGHAT and CDR2 FQDESV (reference sequence). With 5 bases clipped from V and 0 bases from J, the junction kept 23 bases outside the gene matches. CDR3 length: 21 residues. The chain's CDR3 is CASSPRWQSARESISTDTQYF. Written as DNA, the CDR3 is TGTGCCAGCAGCCCCAGGTGGCAGTCCGCGCGGGAGAGTATTAGCACAGATACGCAGTATTTT.

This clonotype was recorded at least ten times. The chain carries TRBV6-5 and TRBJ2-1; 7 bases are shared with TRBD2. With 8 bases clipped from V and 3 bases from J, the junction kept 1 base outside the gene matches. From germline, CDR1 is MNHEY and CDR2 SVGAGI. This CDR3 comprises 12 residues. The CDR3 loop reads CASWDYYNEQFF. Written as DNA, the CDR3 is TGTGCCAGCTGGGACTACTACAATGAGCAGTTCTTC.

This clonotype has a handful of counts. The chain combines TRBV4-2 with TRBJ1-2; TRBD1 matches at 10 bases. The germline V gene has CDR1 LGHNA and CDR2 YNFKEQ. The length of the CDR3 is 15 residues. The J segment lost 4 bases and the V segment lost 1 base, leaving 3 bases of the junction unmatched. The CDR3 DNA follows: TGTGCCAGCAGCCAAGGTGGGACAGGGGCCTATGGCTACACCTTC. Residues: CASSQGGTGAYGYTF.

This clonotype was seen at least ten times. The rearrangement links TRBV4-2 to TRBJ2-7; possibly TRBD1 or TRBD2 for D (5 bases each). This CDR3 contains 15 residues. V was shortened by 1 base and J by 0 bases, with 10 bases between the two germline ends. Germline CDR1 and CDR2: LGHNA and YNFKEQ. The CDR3 spells CASSQGDETSYEQYF. The DNA for the CDR3 is TGTGCCAGCAGCCAAGGGGACGAAACCTCCTACGAGCAGTACTTC.

Here the CDR3 DNA reads TGCAGTGCTAGTGGGTGGGGGCGAGGCTATGGCTACACCTTC. Amino acid sequence: CSASGWGRGYGYTF. The rearrangement uses TRBV20-1 and TRBJ1-2, with TRBD1 as a possible D gene (6 bases). Between the trimmed V and J ends, which lost 3 bases and 4 bases, there was a span of 15 bases. Germline V gene data show CDR1 as DFQATT and CDR2 as SNEGSKA (reference sequence). This CDR3 spans 14 amino acids.

Ten or more counts support this clonotype. This chain joins TRBV4-3 and TRBJ2-1, with D possibly TRBD1 on 5 matching bases. The germline V gene has CDR1 LGHNA and CDR2 YSLEER. V was clipped by 0 bases and J by 7 bases, with 10 bases between them. The CDR3 loop spans 14 amino acids. The CDR3 DNA sequence: TGCGCCAGCAGCCAAGATAGGGGCAGGAATGAGCAGTTCTTC. As protein: CASSQDRGRNEQFF.

In its sample, this clonotype was seen many times. The J gene is TRBJ2-1, the V gene TRBV12-3 or TRBV12-4; maybe TRBD1 (6 bases). CDR3 length: 13 amino acids. Trimming took off 6 bases at V and 1 base at J, with 7 bases between the two ends. CDR3 in amino acids: CASRQGSYNEQFF. DNA of the CDR3: TGTGCCAGCAGGCAGGGGTCCTACAATGAGCAGTTCTTC.

This clonotype was observed many times. The rearrangement joins TRBV14 to TRBJ2-3, with TRBD2 as a possible D gene (6 bases). The V gene's germline CDR1 is SGHDN and CDR2 FVKESK. Trimming removed 5 bases at V and 1 base at J, with 13 bases between. The CDR3 has 15 amino acids. CDR3 sequence (DNA): TGTGCCAGCAGCAGGAGGGGTGGGGGCACAGATACGCAGTATTTT. Its translation: CASSRRGGGTDTQYF.

This clonotype was seen only a few times. The chain recombines TRBV24-1 with TRBJ1-5; weak D call: TRBD1 (5 bases). V was pared by 4 bases and J by 4 bases, with 10 bases between. Germline V gene data show CDR1 as KGHDR and CDR2 as SFDVKD. This CDR3 comprises 14 residues. The CDR3 is CATSETGFNQPQHF. The CDR3 bases are TGTGCCACCAGTGAAACAGGATTTAATCAGCCCCAGCATTTT.

There are many counts of this clonotype. This rearrangement joins TRBV24-1 to TRBJ2-2; TRBD1 aligns across 7 bases. Losses at the gene ends were 3 bases for V and 2 bases for J; bases not matched to a gene: 5. CDR3 length: 16 amino acids. Germline V lookup: CDR1 KGHDR, CDR2 SFDVKD. The CDR3 DNA reads as TGTGCCACCAGTGATCCTACAGGGGACAACACCGGGGAGCTGTTTTTT. As protein: CATSDPTGDNTGELFF.

The rearrangement uses TRBV28 and TRBJ2-6; 10 nucleotides line up with TRBD1. Unmatched junction bases numbered 7, after V lost 3 bases and J lost 2 bases. CDR1 is MDHEN, CDR2 SYDVKM, per germline. CDR3 length: 18 residues. CDR3 nucleotide sequence: TGTGCCAGCAGTTTCCGACAGGGGGCCTCCCCTGGGGCCAACGTCCTGACTTTC. This translates into CASSFRQGASPGANVLTF.

This clonotype has more than one count but fewer than ten. V gene TRBV29-1 combines with J gene TRBJ2-7; weak D call: TRBD2 (5 bases). The V gene lost 0 bases and the J gene lost 2 bases, with 11 bases spanning the gap. Per germline, CDR1 SQVTM and CDR2 ANQGSEA. The CDR3 is made up of 14 amino acids. The CDR3 coding sequence is TGCAGCGTTGAAGACGGACTCCGGCCCTACGAGCAGTACTTC. The encoded protein is CSVEDGLRPYEQYF.

This clonotype has a count of ten or more. The rearrangement uses TRBV5-1 and TRBJ2-5, with D hard to call. There are 13 residues in the CDR3. Germline CDR1 reads SGHRS; CDR2 reads YFSETQ. Deletions cut 4 bases from V and 5 bases from J, with 12 bases between. CDR3 sequence reads: CASSPDPTETQYF. The CDR3 nucleotides are TGCGCCAGCAGCCCAGACCCTACGGAGACCCAGTACTTC.

This clonotype has at least ten counts. The chain recombines TRBV20-1 with TRBJ1-1; D might be TRBD1 (6 bases). The V end was cut by 0 bases, the J end by 0 bases, with 8 bases between. Germline-derived CDR1 and CDR2 are DFQATT and SNEGSKA (reference sequence). The CDR3 runs 14 residues. This chain's CDR3 is CSARDRGMNTEAFF. CDR3 coding DNA: TGCAGTGCTAGAGACAGGGGAATGAACACTGAAGCTTTCTTT.

The table lists this clonotype with many counts. This sequence joins TRBV5-1 and TRBJ2-1; no reliable D call. CDR1 is SGHRS and CDR2 is YFSETQ in the germline V gene. Trimming stripped 0 bases from V and 6 bases from J, with 7 bases between. The CDR3 covers 13 residues. CDR3 protein: CASSLVASNEQFF. CDR3 nucleotides: TGCGCCAGCAGCTTGGTTGCGAGCAATGAGCAGTTCTTC.

This clonotype came up a few times. The genes are TRBV5-1 and TRBJ2-7, with 9 bases identical to TRBD1. Germline values: CDR1 SGHRS, CDR2 YFSETQ. The CDR3 extends over 15 amino acids. After removal of 4 bases from V and 4 bases from J, the junction contained 9 bases not matched to a gene. The CDR3 DNA follows: TGCGCCAGCAGCAAGACAGGGGGACGAGATTACGAGCAGTACTTC. Its translation is CASSKTGGRDYEQYF.

At least ten counts were recorded for this clonotype. The rearrangement uses TRBV24-1 and TRBJ1-1; TRBD1 matches at 9 bases. After removal of 4 bases from V and 0 bases from J, the junction contained 8 bases not matched to a gene. The germline CDR1 and CDR2 sequences are KGHDR and SFDVKD. The CDR3 covers 17 residues. In DNA, the CDR3 is TGTGCCACCAGTGACACTGACGGACAGGGGATGAACACTGAAGCTTTCTTT. This gives the protein CATSDTDGQGMNTEAFF.

This clonotype was seen ten or more times. CDR3 in DNA: TGTGCCAGCAGCAAGGAGATCTACGAGCAGTACTTC. As protein: CASSKEIYEQYF. The chain carries TRBV6-2 or TRBV6-3 and TRBJ2-7; D is uncertain. CDR3 length equals 12 residues. The V gene's germline CDR1 is MNHEY and CDR2 SVGEGT. Trimming removed 6 bases at V and 3 bases at J, with 9 bases between.

This clonotype was observed at least ten times. The V call is TRBV10-3, the J call TRBJ2-2; D possibly corresponds to TRBD2 (6 bases). V was shortened by 4 bases and J by 2 bases, with 14 bases between the two germline ends. Germline V gene data show CDR1 as ENHRY and CDR2 as SYGVKD. This CDR3 region has 16 residues. The CDR3: CAISGSRDLNTGELFF. The CDR3 coding sequence is TGTGCCATCAGTGGAAGCCGGGACTTAAACACCGGGGAGCTGTTTTTT.

This clonotype has just a few counts. This chain connects TRBV7-9 to TRBJ2-5, with D perhaps matching TRBD1 (6 bases). V lost 4 bases to trimming and J lost 5 bases, with 20 bases between them. CDR1 is SEHNR, CDR2 FQNEAQ, per germline (reference sequence). The CDR3 length is 16 residues. Here the CDR3 reads CASSSPHHRAMETQYF. DNA of the CDR3: TGTGCCAGCAGCTCCCCCCACCACAGGGCGATGGAGACCCAGTACTTC.

The chain joins TRBV3-1 to TRBJ2-7; D is perhaps TRBD2 (7 bases). CDR3 length: 13 amino acids. CDR1 is LGHDT, CDR2 YNNKEL, per germline (reference sequence). Trimming left V 2 bases short and J 6 bases short, with 11 bases between. This chain's CDR3 is CASSQRGGPEQYV. For the CDR3, the DNA is TGTGCCAGCAGCCAAAGGGGGGGCCCCGAGCAGTACGTC.

The chain links TRBV12-3 or TRBV12-4 to TRBJ2-1; D not resolved. The V gene lost 8 bases and the J gene lost 8 bases, with 16 bases spanning the gap. The CDR3 extends over 13 amino acids. The CDR3 DNA reads as TGTGCCAGCGCCCCACCCTCGGTAGATGAGCAGTTCTTC. Protein product: CASAPPSVDEQFF.

V gene TRBV12-3 or TRBV12-4 combines with J gene TRBJ2-3; 9 nucleotides align to TRBD2. The CDR3 is 15 residues long. V trimming: 5 bases; J trimming: 4 bases; junction bases outside the gene matches: 7. The CDR3 coding sequence is TGTGCCAGCAGTCCCCCCAGCGGGGGGCCAGATACGCAGTATTTT. This gives the protein CASSPPSGGPDTQYF.